These 29 T cell receptor beta chains were sequenced from one sample in a study of T cell clonality in common variable immunodeficiency. Sequencing used immunoSEQ multiplex PCR; TCRdb keeps in-frame clones, though not all of them. The repertoire consists of 50,000 or so clones, none detected only once. The source material was peripheral blood mononuclear cells. The receptors shown here come from a person aged 18 to 70 in good health.

There are many counts of this clone. CDR3 amino acids: CASSEGPVSNQPQHF. The DNA read from the CDR3 is TGTGCCAGCAGTGAGGGGCCAGTATCTAATCAGCCC. The gene calls are TRBV6-1 and TRBJ1-5; possibly TRBD1 for D (5 bases). With the read ending 3 residues before the CDR3 end, the germline J gene is used to fill in that end. There are 15 residues in the CDR3. With 3 bases removed from V and 4 bases from J, the gap between germline ends came to 13 bases. Germline lookup yields CDR1 MNHNS and CDR2 SASEGT.

In its sample, this clone was seen many times. The CDR3 end falls 3 residues outside the read, so it is completed with the germline J gene. The rearrangement uses TRBV19 and TRBJ1-2, with 9 bases aligning to TRBD1. CDR1 and CDR2 from the germline V gene are LNHDA and SQIVND (reference sequence). Unmatched junction bases numbered 4, after V lost 2 bases and J lost 6 bases. There are 14 residues in the CDR3. The sequenced part of the CDR3 DNA is TGTGCCAGTAGTATAACCGGGACAGGGAATGGC. This encodes CASSITGTGNG. The whole CDR3 protein is CASSITGTGNGYTF.

This clone was counted at least ten times. Incomplete CDR3 DNA: TGTGCCTGGAGGGACAGACAGATGAACACTGAA. Its protein product is CAWRDRQMNTE. The CDR3 reads in full as CAWRDRQMNTEAFF. The chain employs TRBV30 and TRBJ1-1; TRBD1 might be the D (6 bases). Sequencing ends 3 residues short of the CDR3 end; the germline J gene provides the rest. The CDR3 consists of 14 residues. Trimming took off 3 bases at V and 0 bases at J, with 11 bases between the two ends. Germline V CDR1 and CDR2: GTSNPN, SVGIG (reference sequence).

For this clone: The read ends 3 residues early relative to the CDR3; the germline J gene fills the gap. The chain joins TRBV7-9 to TRBJ1-2; D remains unclear. V was pared by 7 bases and J by 1 base, with 7 bases between. The germline V gene has CDR1 SEHNR and CDR2 FQNEAQ (reference sequence). The CDR3 is 12 amino acids. The sequenced CDR3 bases are TGTGCCAGCACGACGGGTAACTATGGC. Amino acids: CASTTGNYG. The full-length CDR3 reads as CASTTGNYGYTF.

This clone has a count of ten or more. From the germline J gene comes the end of the CDR3, since the read stops 3 residues before it. V is TRBV6-2 or TRBV6-3 and J is TRBJ2-7; D is unclear. The CDR3 covers 11 residues. Trimming removed 6 bases at V and 3 bases at J, with 6 bases between. CDR1 MNHEY and CDR2 SVGEGT come from the germline V gene. CDR3 sequence: CASSPLYEQYF. The DNA read from the CDR3 is TGTGCCAGCAGCCCCCTCTACGAG.

Ten or more counts support this clone. The observed sequence ends 3 residues before the CDR3 terminus, with the missing tail filled in from the germline J gene. This chain joins TRBV5-4 and TRBJ2-1; the match to TRBD2 covers 7 bases. The CDR3 runs to 14 residues. Germline CDR1 SGHNT, CDR2 YYREEE (reference sequence). V dropped 4 bases and J dropped 9; count of bases not matched to a gene: 10. This chain's CDR3 is CASSVGGSSGEQFF. Partial CDR3 DNA: TGTGCCAGCAGCGTTGGTGGTTCTAGCGGTGAG.

Turning to this clone: The read terminates 3 residues ahead of where the CDR3 ends, so the germline J gene completes it. This chain links TRBV18 with TRBJ2-3; 12 positions match TRBD2. The CDR3 covers 16 residues. V dropped 6 bases and J dropped 2; count of bases not matched to a gene: 6. The germline CDR1 and CDR2 sequences are KGHSH and LQKENI. CDR3 amino acids: CASSKTSGGSTDTQYF. The sequenced part of the CDR3 DNA is TGTGCCAGCTCCAAAACTAGCGGGGGGTCCACAGATACG.

This clone was counted ten times or more. The read halts 3 residues ahead of the CDR3 end, with the missing end drawn from the germline J gene. The chain carries TRBV30 and TRBJ2-1; maybe TRBD2 (6 bases). Trimming left V 0 bases short and J 7 bases short, with 13 bases between. This CDR3 has 14 residues. In germline, CDR1 is GTSNPN, CDR2 SVGIG (reference sequence). The part of the CDR3 DNA that was read is TGTGCCTGGAGTGTTTCCGGGGGTGGGAATGAG. This gives the protein CAWSVSGGGNE. The whole CDR3 protein is CAWSVSGGGNEQFF.

In regard to this clone: The DNA ends 3 residues before the CDR3 does, and the rest of the CDR3 is filled in from the germline J gene. The V and J genes are TRBV2 and TRBJ2-3; TRBD2 agrees at 10 bases. Germline values: CDR1 SNHLY, CDR2 FYNNEI. CDR3 length: 15 residues. Incomplete CDR3 DNA: TGTGCCAGCAGTGACATAGCGGGGGGAGGAGAGACG. It encodes CASSDIAGGGET. Given in full, the CDR3 is CASSDIAGGGETQYF.

In the case of this clone: The read comes to an end 3 residues before the CDR3 does, leaving the germline J gene to fill in the end. This rearrangement joins TRBV7-2 to TRBJ1-2, with unresolved D. CDR1 and CDR2 (germline): SGHTA, FQGNSA. This CDR3 has 14 amino acids. The CDR3 sequence is CASSSGLGYYDYTF. The sequenced part of the CDR3 DNA is TGTGCCAGCAGCTCCGGACTAGGTTACTACGAC.

Note on this clone: A read error may produce the germline difference seen at one junction end. Read sequence stops 3 residues before the CDR3 end, and the germline J gene provides the missing end. Other DNA sequences in the sample encode the same CDR3. V usage is TRBV30 and J usage is TRBJ1-3; D unresolved. The CDR3 loop spans 15 amino acids. CDR1 is GTSNPN and CDR2 is SVGIG in the germline V gene (reference sequence). The sequenced CDR3 bases are TGTGCCTGGAGTGTGGGCGGGAGCTCTGGAAACACG. This gives the protein CAWSVGGSSGNT. In full, the CDR3 is CAWSVGGSSGNTIYF.

In its sample, this clone was seen many times. The read is 3 residues too short to cover the CDR3 end, so that end is filled in from the germline J gene. The rearrangement uses TRBV29-1 and TRBJ2-7, with a tentative D call TRBD2 (7 bases). This CDR3 contains 14 residues. Germline V lookup: CDR1 SQVTM, CDR2 ANQGSEA. V was shortened by 6 bases and J by 3 bases, with 18 bases between the two germline ends. Incomplete CDR3 DNA: TGCAGCGTGGGACTCGCGGGGGCTATCTACGAG. It translates to CSVGLAGAIYE. The complete CDR3 sequence is CSVGLAGAIYEQYF.

This clone was recorded at least ten times. The read ends 3 residues before the CDR3 terminus; that terminus is restored from the germline J gene. This chain connects TRBV14 to TRBJ1-6; D possibly corresponds to TRBD1 (5 bases). The V end lost 0 bases, the J end lost 10 bases, and 13 bases lay between the germline ends. CDR1 is SGHDN, CDR2 FVKESK, per germline. This CDR3 region has 15 residues. The covered CDR3 bases are TGTGCCAGCAGCCAAGAGGGAAGGGGCCGCTCACCC. This gives the protein CASSQEGRGRSP. The complete CDR3 reads CASSQEGRGRSPLHF.

This clone was found many times. The CDR3 end falls 3 residues outside the read, so it is completed with the germline J gene. This rearrangement joins TRBV5-1 to TRBJ2-7; TRBD1 matches 7 bases. The CDR3 is 15 residues long. The germline V gene has CDR1 SGHRS and CDR2 YFSETQ. The V segment lost 2 bases and the J segment 2 bases; nucleotides outside the gene matches: 7. The CDR3: CASSFTGQEPYEQYF. CDR3 bases read: TGCGCCAGCAGCTTTACTGGACAGGAGCCCTACGAG.

This clone was seen repeatedly, ten times or more. The observed sequence ends 3 residues before the CDR3 terminus, with the missing tail filled in from the germline J gene. V and J are TRBV11-2 and TRBJ2-1; 8 positions match TRBD2. The CDR3 totals 15 residues. Per the germline V gene, CDR1 is SGHAT and CDR2 is FQNNGV. V lost 5 bases, J lost 9 bases, and 12 bases stayed unmatched. CDR3 DNA (partial): TGTGCCAGCAGCCAGCCGGGGGGGTCTCTTAGTGAG. It encodes CASSQPGGSLSE. The whole CDR3 sequence reads CASSQPGGSLSEQFF.

This clone was seen at least ten times. The read ends 3 residues early relative to the CDR3; the germline J gene fills the gap. The rearrangement uses TRBV5-4 and TRBJ1-2; D is possibly TRBD1 (6 bases). The V gene's germline CDR1 is SGHNT and CDR2 YYREEE (reference sequence). The CDR3 consists of 12 residues. V lost 5 bases to trimming and J lost 7 bases, with 12 bases between them. The sequenced part of the CDR3 DNA is TGTGCCAGCAGTCAAGACAGGCGTGGC. Translated: CASSQDRRG. The CDR3 in its entirety is CASSQDRRGYTF.

This clone was detected ten times or more. The read finishes 3 residues shy of the CDR3 end, and the germline J gene is used to complete it. The chain is built from TRBV6-2 or TRBV6-3 and TRBJ1-6; D unresolved. Germline V gives CDR1 MNHEY, CDR2 SVGEGT. CDR3 length: 14 residues. Trimming took 3 bases from V and 5 from J, leaving 8 bases between them. The CDR3 region is CASSYGHDNSPLHF. The covered CDR3 bases are TGTGCCAGCAGTTATGGCCACGATAATTCACCC.

Note on this clone: With the read ending 3 residues before the CDR3 end, the germline J gene is used to fill in that end. J is TRBJ2-1 and V is TRBV7-6, with TRBD2 identical over 9 bases. The CDR3 runs to 16 residues. Unmatched junction bases numbered 10, after V lost 5 bases and J lost 5 bases. Germline CDR1 is SGHVS and CDR2 is FNYEAQ. The CDR3 here is CASSGGGAGGNNEQFF. The DNA read from the CDR3 is TGTGCCAGCAGCGGGGGGGGAGCGGGGGGCAACAATGAG. Full variable domain (missing parts from reference TRBV7-6 and TRBJ2-1): GAGVSQSPRYKVTKRGQDVALRCDPISGHVSLYWYRQALGQGPEFLTYFNYEAQQDKSGLPNDRFSAERPEGSISTLTIQRTEQRDSAMYRCASSGGGAGGNNEQFFGPGTRLTVL.

This clone showed up just a few times. The read halts 3 residues ahead of the CDR3 end, with the missing end drawn from the germline J gene. V is TRBV7-9 and J is TRBJ2-7; possibly TRBD2 for D (5 bases). Per the germline V gene, CDR1 is SEHNR and CDR2 is FQNEAQ (reference sequence). V was shortened by 0 bases and J by 3 bases, with 9 bases between the two germline ends. The CDR3 has 14 amino acids. The CDR3 DNA, read in part, is TGTGCCAGCAGCTTAGCGGCAGGAGGCTACGAG. Protein: CASSLAAGGYE. The CDR3, in full, reads CASSLAAGGYEQYF.

Only a few counts were recorded for this clone. Sequencing ends 3 residues short of the CDR3 end; the germline J gene provides the rest. This chain connects TRBV20-1 to TRBJ1-1; D unclear. The CDR3 consists of 14 residues. Germline CDR1 DFQATT, CDR2 SNEGSKA (reference sequence). Trimming took 5 bases from V and 1 from J, leaving 14 bases between them. The CDR3 spells CSARSVDKNTEAFF. The CDR3 bases that were read are TGCAGTGCTCGATCAGTAGACAAGAACACTGAA.

This clone has a count of ten or more. Coverage ceases 3 residues before the CDR3 finishes, and the germline J gene fills in the end. The chain is built from TRBV5-4 and TRBJ2-1; 9 positions agree with TRBD1. Looked up from germline, CDR1 is SGHNT and CDR2 is YYREEE (reference sequence). V lost 3 bases, J lost 4 bases, and 2 bases stayed unmatched. The CDR3 totals 14 residues. The CDR3 loop is CASSYGTGYNEQFF. The CDR3 DNA, read in part, is TGTGCCAGCAGCTATGGGACAGGGTACAATGAG.

This clone appeared many times. Read sequence stops 3 residues before the CDR3 end, and the germline J gene provides the missing end. This chain connects TRBV29-1 to TRBJ1-2; D perhaps matches TRBD1 (5 bases). CDR1 and CDR2 (germline): SQVTM, ANQGSEA. The CDR3 contains 12 residues. Trimming pared 3 bases from V and 6 bases from J, leaving 11 bases between. The CDR3: CSVDRQGNGYTF. The part of the CDR3 DNA that was read is TGCAGCGTTGATCGGCAGGGCAATGGC.

A few counts support this clone. The read stops 3 residues short of the end of the CDR3; the missing end is completed from the germline J gene. The gene calls are TRBV18 and TRBJ2-3, with TRBD2 matching 7 bases. This CDR3 contains 13 residues. CDR1 and CDR2 (germline): KGHSH, LQKENI. The chain's CDR3 is CASSLQRGGTQYF. The part of the CDR3 DNA that was read is TGTGCCAGCTCACTTCAGCGGGGAGGGACG.

Ten or more counts support this clone. The sequenced fragment ends 3 residues before the CDR3 boundary, so the rest is inferred from the germline J gene. The genes are TRBV10-3 and TRBJ2-5; 9 nucleotides agree with TRBD1. With 8 bases clipped from V and 1 base from J, the junction kept 5 bases outside the gene matches. Germline V gives CDR1 ENHRY, CDR2 SYGVKD. This CDR3 spans 14 amino acids. The CDR3 reads CAIGVGQGQETQYF. The DNA read from the CDR3 is TGTGCCATCGGGGTGGGACAGGGCCAAGAGACC.

This clone was counted a few times. With the read ending 3 residues before the CDR3 end, the germline J gene is used to fill in that end. The chain joins TRBV7-9 to TRBJ2-3; 9 bases map to TRBD1. Germline V gives CDR1 SEHNR, CDR2 FQNEAQ (reference sequence). CDR3 length equals 13 residues. The DNA read from the CDR3 is TGTGCCAGCAGCGACAGGGGGAATCAGCCG. Amino acids: CASSDRGNQP. The full CDR3 sequence reads CASSDRGNQPQYF.

This clone occurred many times. Coverage ceases 3 residues before the CDR3 finishes, and the germline J gene fills in the end. The V and J genes are TRBV7-9 and TRBJ2-7; 10 positions match TRBD1. The CDR3 contains 15 residues. Germline values: CDR1 SEHNR, CDR2 FQNEAQ (reference sequence). V lost 2 bases to trimming and J lost 5 bases; unmatched junction nucleotides: 6. The CDR3 reads CASSLNPGQGHEQYF. CDR3 DNA, as far as it was read: TGTGCCAGCAGCTTAAACCCGGGACAGGGGCACGAG.

This clone was recorded a few times. The read ends 3 residues early relative to the CDR3; the germline J gene fills the gap. This sequence joins TRBV13 and TRBJ2-2; D possibly corresponds to TRBD2 (6 bases). CDR1 PRHDT and CDR2 FYEKMQ come from the germline V gene (reference sequence). V dropped 5 bases and J dropped 4 bases, with 14 bases sitting between them. The CDR3 spans 15 residues. Partial CDR3 DNA: TGTGCCAGCAGCCCTTCCGGGGGACCCACCGGGGAG. Encoded protein: CASSPSGGPTGE. The entire CDR3 sequence reads CASSPSGGPTGELFF.

Ten or more counts support this clone. Sequencing ends 3 residues short of the CDR3 end; the germline J gene provides the rest. This chain connects TRBV30 to TRBJ1-2; a weak D match, TRBD1 (5 bases). The length of the CDR3 is 14 residues. Germline CDR1 and CDR2: GTSNPN and SVGIG (reference sequence). V lost 2 bases, J lost 7 bases, and 17 bases lay in between. CDR3 DNA (partial): TGTGCCTGGAGTCCGATCCGGGGGTCGGCTGGC. Its translation: CAWSPIRGSAG. The whole CDR3 region reads CAWSPIRGSAGYTF. The full variable domain, its missing parts supplied by reference TRBV30 and TRBJ1-2, is SQTIHQWPATLVQPVGSPLSLECTVEGTSNPNLYWYRQAAGRGLQLLFYSVGIGQISSEVPQNLSASRPQDRQFILSSKKLLLSDSGFYLCAWSPIRGSAGYTFGSGTRLTVV.

Ten or more counts support this clone. The read finishes 3 residues shy of the CDR3 end, and the germline J gene is used to complete it. The chain combines TRBV19 with TRBJ1-2, with a tentative D call TRBD1 (6 bases). Per germline, CDR1 LNHDA and CDR2 SQIVND (reference sequence). The CDR3 contains 15 residues. The CDR3 is CASRHIRQGSKGYTF. The covered CDR3 bases are TGTGCCAGTAGGCACATCCGTCAGGGGTCAAAAGGC.